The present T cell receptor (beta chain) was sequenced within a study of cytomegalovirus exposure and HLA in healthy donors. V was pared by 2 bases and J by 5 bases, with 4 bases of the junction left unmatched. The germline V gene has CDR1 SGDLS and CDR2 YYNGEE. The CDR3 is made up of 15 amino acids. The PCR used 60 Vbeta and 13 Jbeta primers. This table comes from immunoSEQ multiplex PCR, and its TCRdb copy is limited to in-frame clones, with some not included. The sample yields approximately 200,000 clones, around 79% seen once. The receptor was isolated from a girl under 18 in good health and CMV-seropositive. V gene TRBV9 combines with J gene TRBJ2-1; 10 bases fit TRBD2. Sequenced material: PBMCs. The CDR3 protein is CASSVGTSANNEQFF. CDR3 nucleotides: TGTGCCAGCAGCGTCGGGACTAGCGCCAACAATGAGCAGTTCTTC.